A selection of T cell receptor beta chains follows, all from one sample in a study of Ad26.COV2.S vaccination and SARS-CoV-2 variants. Assay: immunoSEQ multiplex PCR; the TCRdb copy retains only in-frame clones and omits some. Among hundreds of thousands of clones, about 90% were seen once, and the ten largest hold under 4%. Sequenced here: peripheral blood, sampled after recovery from COVID-19. These receptors came from a human donor who had recovered from COVID-19. Both conserved end residues are part of each CDR3. Each record gives: J gene, clone size, V gene, D gene, CDR3 protein, CDR3 DNA. The D gene is left open where the match is weak. The listing skips clone size in some rows; elsewhere it reads once, few, many or a size class.

j_call: TRBJ2-5
clone_size: -
v_call: TRBV14
d_call: TRBD2
cdr3_aa: CASSQASGGGETQYF
cdr3_nt: TGTGCCAGCAGCCAAGCCTCGGGGGGTGGGGAGACCCAGTACTTC

j_call: TRBJ2-7
clone_size: -
v_call: TRBV7-3
d_call: -
cdr3_aa: CASSLGRGNYEQYF
cdr3_nt: TGTGCCAGCAGCTTAGGTCGGGGTAACTACGAGCAGTACTTC

j_call: TRBJ1-5
clone_size: -
v_call: TRBV19
d_call: -
cdr3_aa: CASRVRAGTQPQHF
cdr3_nt: TGTGCCAGTAGGGTGCGCGCAGGGACTCAGCCCCAGCATTTT

j_call: TRBJ2-2
clone_size: -
v_call: TRBV14
d_call: -
cdr3_aa: CASSPTSHGELFF
cdr3_nt: TGTGCCAGCAGCCCCACCTCGCACGGGGAGCTGTTTTTT

j_call: TRBJ2-4
clone_size: -
v_call: TRBV5-6
d_call: -
cdr3_aa: CASSVQEGARNIQYF
cdr3_nt: TGTGCCAGCAGCGTCCAGGAGGGGGCTAGAAACATTCAGTACTTC

j_call: TRBJ1-2
clone_size: -
v_call: TRBV12-3/TRBV12-4
d_call: -
cdr3_aa: CASSYGRGEGYTF
cdr3_nt: TGTGCCAGCAGTTACGGCAGGGGTGAGGGCTACACCTTC

j_call: TRBJ1-5
clone_size: -
v_call: TRBV7-8
d_call: TRBD1
cdr3_aa: CASSDRGQPQHF
cdr3_nt: TGTGCCAGCAGCGACAGGGGCCAGCCCCAGCATTTT

j_call: TRBJ1-1
clone_size: -
v_call: TRBV5-1
d_call: -
cdr3_aa: CASSLKANTEAFF
cdr3_nt: TGCGCCAGCAGCTTGAAAGCGAACACTGAAGCTTTCTTT

j_call: TRBJ2-3
clone_size: -
v_call: TRBV5-4
d_call: -
cdr3_aa: CASSLAVGGLSTDTQYF
cdr3_nt: TGTGCCAGCAGCTTGGCGGTCGGGGGCCTTAGCACAGATACGCAGTATTTT

j_call: TRBJ2-5
clone_size: -
v_call: TRBV15
d_call: TRBD2
cdr3_aa: CATSRHIAASGGRETQYF
cdr3_nt: TGTGCCACCAGCAGACACATCGCGGCTAGCGGGGGGCGGGAGACCCAGTACTTC

j_call: TRBJ2-7
clone_size: once
v_call: TRBV2
d_call: -
cdr3_aa: CASSRDTCF
cdr3_nt: TGTGCCAGCAGCCGGGACACATGCTTC

j_call: TRBJ1-2
clone_size: few
v_call: TRBV10-1
d_call: -
cdr3_aa: CASSPSVSAGYTF
cdr3_nt: TGCGCCAGCAGTCCCAGTGTGAGCGCTGGCTACACCTTC

j_call: TRBJ2-2
clone_size: once
v_call: TRBV18
d_call: -
cdr3_aa: CASSPLFPGQPNTGELFF
cdr3_nt: TGTGCCAGCTCACCACTCTTCCCCGGACAGCCGAACACCGGGGAGCTGTTTTTT

j_call: TRBJ1-2
clone_size: -
v_call: TRBV2
d_call: TRBD1
cdr3_aa: CASSDDRGYYGYTF
cdr3_nt: TGTGCCAGCAGTGACGACAGGGGGTACTATGGCTACACCTTC

j_call: TRBJ1-1
clone_size: -
v_call: TRBV2
d_call: -
cdr3_aa: CASKKRLGPHSEGAEAFF
cdr3_nt: TGTGCCAGCAAGAAAAGGTTAGGGCCTCACTCCGAGGGCGCTGAAGCTTTCTTT

j_call: TRBJ2-2
clone_size: few
v_call: TRBV2
d_call: TRBD2
cdr3_aa: CASAGEGRTGELFF
cdr3_nt: TGTGCCAGCGCCGGGGAGGGGCGGACCGGGGAGCTGTTTTTT

j_call: TRBJ2-3
clone_size: -
v_call: TRBV13
d_call: TRBD2
cdr3_aa: CASSLVGLASTDTQYF
cdr3_nt: TGTGCCAGCAGCTTAGTCGGACTAGCTAGCACAGATACGCAGTATTTT

j_call: TRBJ2-7
clone_size: -
v_call: TRBV5-6
d_call: -
cdr3_aa: CASSLQGYHEQYF
cdr3_nt: TGTGCCAGCAGCCTACAGGGTTACCACGAGCAGTACTTC

j_call: TRBJ2-3
clone_size: once
v_call: TRBV7-3
d_call: TRBD2
cdr3_aa: CASSFTGGPSDTQYF
cdr3_nt: TGTGCCAGCAGCTTCACGGGGGGGCCTTCAGATACGCAGTATTTT

j_call: TRBJ2-7
clone_size: -
v_call: TRBV5-4
d_call: -
cdr3_aa: CASSLERSYEQYF
cdr3_nt: TGTGCCAGCAGCTTGGAAAGATCCTACGAGCAGTACTTC

j_call: TRBJ1-6
clone_size: -
v_call: TRBV7-6
d_call: -
cdr3_aa: CASSLGGLDGNPSYNSPLHF
cdr3_nt: TGTGCCAGCAGCTTAGGGGGACTCGACGGCAACCCGTCGTATAATTCACCCCTCCACTTT

j_call: TRBJ1-2
clone_size: once
v_call: TRBV12-3/TRBV12-4
d_call: -
cdr3_aa: CASSTGDYGYTF
cdr3_nt: TGTGCCAGCAGCACAGGTGACTATGGCTACACCTTC

j_call: TRBJ2-3
clone_size: -
v_call: TRBV2
d_call: -
cdr3_aa: CASIERPLADTQYF
cdr3_nt: TGTGCCAGCATTGAGCGGCCGTTGGCAGATACGCAGTATTTT